The present T cell receptor (beta chain) was sequenced within a study of blood T cells in healthy people across ages. With a J-beta primer mix and a sample-barcoded 5' primer, a second PCR ran about 7 to 11 cycles. No fewer than 3 million CDR3-containing paired-end reads came from each sample. TCRdb analysed the 5' RACE reads with MiXCR anew, one entry per CDR3 protein. The sample lists approximately 730,000 distinct CDR3 sequences, 50% to 65% occurring once. Each donor was a healthy Caucasian individual from Russia, aged about 6 to 100. Peripheral blood from each donor was collected in a volume of 9.5 to 10 milliliters. With regard to this clonotype: What it binds is not known.

Germline V lookup: CDR1 SNHLY, CDR2 FYNNEI. The CDR3 loop spans 13 amino acids. Study-wide points: It was the long-lived donors that had more naive CD4+ cells and higher diversity than aged donors.

This clonotype was sampled from an older man in good health. V is TRBV2 and J is TRBJ2-5; perhaps D is TRBD1 or TRBD2 (5 bases each). Material for sequencing was blood. In DNA form, the CDR3 reads TGTGCAGAAGCGAGGGGAATCCAAGAGACCCAGTACTTC. It yields the protein CAEARGIQETQYF.